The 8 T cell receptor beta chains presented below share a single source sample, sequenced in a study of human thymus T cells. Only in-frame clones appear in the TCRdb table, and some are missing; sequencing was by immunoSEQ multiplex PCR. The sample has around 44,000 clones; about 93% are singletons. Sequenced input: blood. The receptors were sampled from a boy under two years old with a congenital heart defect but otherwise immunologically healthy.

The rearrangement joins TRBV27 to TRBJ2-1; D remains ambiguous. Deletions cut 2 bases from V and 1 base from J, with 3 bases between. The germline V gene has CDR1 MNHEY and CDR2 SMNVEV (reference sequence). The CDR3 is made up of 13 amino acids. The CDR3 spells CASSLRSYNEQFF. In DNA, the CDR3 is TGTGCCAGCAGTTTACGGTCCTACAATGAGCAGTTCTTC.

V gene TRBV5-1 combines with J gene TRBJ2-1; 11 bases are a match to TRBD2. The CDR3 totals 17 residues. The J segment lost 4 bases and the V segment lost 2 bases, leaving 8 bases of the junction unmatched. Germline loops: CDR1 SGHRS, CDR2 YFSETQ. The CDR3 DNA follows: TGCGCCAGCAGCTTCGGGACTAGCGGACCCAAATACAATGAGCAGTTCTTC. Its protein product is CASSFGTSGPKYNEQFF.

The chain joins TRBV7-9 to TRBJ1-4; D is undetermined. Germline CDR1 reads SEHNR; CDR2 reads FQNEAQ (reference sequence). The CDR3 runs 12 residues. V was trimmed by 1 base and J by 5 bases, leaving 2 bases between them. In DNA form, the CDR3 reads TGTGCCAGCAGCTTAGGGAATGAAAAACTGTTTTTT. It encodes CASSLGNEKLFF. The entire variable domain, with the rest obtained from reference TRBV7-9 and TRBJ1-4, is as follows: DTGVSQNPRHKITKRGQNVTFRCDPISEHNRLYWYRQTLGQGPEFLTYFQNEAQLEKSRLLSDRFSAERPKGSFSTLEIQRTEQGDSAMYLCASSLGNEKLFFGSGTQLSVL.

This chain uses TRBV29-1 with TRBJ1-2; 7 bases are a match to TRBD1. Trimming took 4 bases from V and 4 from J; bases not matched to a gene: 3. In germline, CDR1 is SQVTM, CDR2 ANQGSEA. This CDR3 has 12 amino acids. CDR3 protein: CSVAGQFYGYTF. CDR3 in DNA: TGCAGCGTTGCGGGACAGTTCTATGGCTACACCTTC.

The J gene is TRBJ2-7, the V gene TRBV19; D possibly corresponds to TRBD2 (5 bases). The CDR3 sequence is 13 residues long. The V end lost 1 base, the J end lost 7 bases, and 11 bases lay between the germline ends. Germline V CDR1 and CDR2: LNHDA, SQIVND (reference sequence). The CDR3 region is CASSIALAGEQYF. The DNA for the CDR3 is TGTGCCAGTAGTATAGCTCTAGCTGGGGAGCAGTACTTC.

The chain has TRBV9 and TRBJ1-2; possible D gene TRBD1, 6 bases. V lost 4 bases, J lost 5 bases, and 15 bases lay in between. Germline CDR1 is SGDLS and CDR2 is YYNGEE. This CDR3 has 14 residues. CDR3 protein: CASSTRTETYGYTF. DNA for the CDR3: TGTGCCAGCAGCACCCGGACAGAAACATATGGCTACACCTTC.

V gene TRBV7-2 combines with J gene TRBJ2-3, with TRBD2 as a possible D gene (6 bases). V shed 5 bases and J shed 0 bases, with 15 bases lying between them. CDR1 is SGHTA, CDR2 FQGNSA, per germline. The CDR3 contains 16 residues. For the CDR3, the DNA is TGTGCCAGCAGCCCGGGACTTTCTAAGAGCACAGATACGCAGTATTTT. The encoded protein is CASSPGLSKSTDTQYF.

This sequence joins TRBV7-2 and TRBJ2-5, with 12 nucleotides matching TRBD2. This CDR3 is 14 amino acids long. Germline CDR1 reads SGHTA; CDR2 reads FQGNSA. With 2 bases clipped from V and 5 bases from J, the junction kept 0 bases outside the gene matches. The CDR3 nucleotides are TGTGCCAGCAGCTTAACTAGCGGGGGGGAGACCCAGTACTTC. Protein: CASSLTSGGETQYF.